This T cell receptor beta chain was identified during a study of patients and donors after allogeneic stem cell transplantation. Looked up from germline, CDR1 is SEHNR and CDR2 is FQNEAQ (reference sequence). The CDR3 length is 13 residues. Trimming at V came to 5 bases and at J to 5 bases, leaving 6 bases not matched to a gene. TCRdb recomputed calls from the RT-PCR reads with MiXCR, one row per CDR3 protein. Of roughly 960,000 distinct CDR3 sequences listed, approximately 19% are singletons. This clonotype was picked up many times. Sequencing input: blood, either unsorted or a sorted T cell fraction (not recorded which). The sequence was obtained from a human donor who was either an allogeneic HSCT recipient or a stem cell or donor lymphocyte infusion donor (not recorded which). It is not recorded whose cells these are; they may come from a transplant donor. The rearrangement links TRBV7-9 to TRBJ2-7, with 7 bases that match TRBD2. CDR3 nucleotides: TGTGCCAGCAGCCGTGGACTAGGCGACGAGCAGTACTTC. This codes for CASSRGLGDEQYF.